This TCR beta chain was obtained from a study of shared clonotypes between healthy human individuals. As to this clone: Its matching antigen is unknown.

V trimming: 0 bases; J trimming: 5 bases; junction bases outside the gene matches: 6. Germline values: CDR1 SGHAT, CDR2 FQNNGV. The CDR3 extends over 16 amino acids. Study-level results: Non-shared clonotypes had lower generation probabilities than clonotypes shared by all four sorted-subset donors.

Measured with immunoSEQ multiplex PCR; TCRdb has only the in-frame clones, and not every one. The sample has around 700,000 clones; 55% to 75% are singletons. Sequenced material: memory CD4+ T cells sorted from blood. Subset reported: CD45RA-negative fraction. This chain links TRBV11-2 with TRBJ2-1; TRBD2 agrees at 8 bases. The receptor comes from a woman aged 25 to 39 in good health. The CDR3 sequence: CASSLEIGTRDNEQFF. Written as DNA, the CDR3 is TGTGCCAGCAGCTTAGAGATAGGGACTAGAGACAATGAGCAGTTCTTC.